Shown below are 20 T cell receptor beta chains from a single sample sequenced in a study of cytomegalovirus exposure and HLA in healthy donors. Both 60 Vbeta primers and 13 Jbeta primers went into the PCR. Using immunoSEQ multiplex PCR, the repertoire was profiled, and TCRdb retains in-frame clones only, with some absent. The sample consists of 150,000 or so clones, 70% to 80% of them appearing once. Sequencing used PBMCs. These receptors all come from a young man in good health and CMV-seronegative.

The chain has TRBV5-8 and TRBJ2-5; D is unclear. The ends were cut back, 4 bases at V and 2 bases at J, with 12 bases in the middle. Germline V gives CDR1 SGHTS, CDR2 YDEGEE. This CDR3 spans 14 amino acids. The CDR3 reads CASSPSTVQETQYF. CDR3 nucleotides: TGTGCCAGCAGCCCGTCTACCGTGCAAGAGACCCAGTACTTC.

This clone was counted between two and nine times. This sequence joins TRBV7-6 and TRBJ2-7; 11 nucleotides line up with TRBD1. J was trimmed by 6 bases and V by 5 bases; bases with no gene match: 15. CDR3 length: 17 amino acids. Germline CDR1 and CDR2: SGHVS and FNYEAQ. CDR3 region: CASSPGSVRDRGSEQYF. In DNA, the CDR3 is TGTGCCAGCAGCCCCGGTTCGGTACGGGACAGGGGGTCCGAGCAGTACTTC.

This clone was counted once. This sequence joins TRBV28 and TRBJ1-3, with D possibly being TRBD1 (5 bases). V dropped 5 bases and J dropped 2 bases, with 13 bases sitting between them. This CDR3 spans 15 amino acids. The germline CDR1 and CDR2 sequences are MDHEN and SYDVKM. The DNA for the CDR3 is TGTGCCAGCAGTAGTACAGGCCCCACTGGAAACACCATATATTTT. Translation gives CASSSTGPTGNTIYF. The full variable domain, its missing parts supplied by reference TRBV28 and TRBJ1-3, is DVKVTQSSRYLVKRTGEKVFLECVQDMDHENMFWYRQDPGLGLRLIYFSYDVKMKEKGDIPEGYSVSREKKERFSLILESASTNQTSMYLCASSSTGPTGNTIYFGEGSWLTVV.

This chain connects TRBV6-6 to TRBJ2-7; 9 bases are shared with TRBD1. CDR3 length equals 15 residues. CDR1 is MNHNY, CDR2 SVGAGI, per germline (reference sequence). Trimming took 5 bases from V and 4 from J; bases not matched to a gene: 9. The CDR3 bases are TGTGCCAGCAGTAAGCCCGGGACAGGGAGATACGAGCAGTACTTC. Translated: CASSKPGTGRYEQYF.

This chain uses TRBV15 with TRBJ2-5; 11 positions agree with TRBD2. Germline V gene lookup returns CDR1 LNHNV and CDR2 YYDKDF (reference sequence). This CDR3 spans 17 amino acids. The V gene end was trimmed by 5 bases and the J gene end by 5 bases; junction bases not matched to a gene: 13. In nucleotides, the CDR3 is TGTGCCACCAGCGGCGGGATTTTAGCGGGGGGGCGGGAGACCCAGTACTTC. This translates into CATSGGILAGGRETQYF.

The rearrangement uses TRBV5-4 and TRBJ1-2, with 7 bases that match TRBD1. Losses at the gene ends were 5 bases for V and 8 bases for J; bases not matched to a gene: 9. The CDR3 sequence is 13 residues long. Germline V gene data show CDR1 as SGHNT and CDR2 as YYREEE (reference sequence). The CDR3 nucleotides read TGTGCCAGCAGATCCGGGACAGAGGACGGCTACACCTTC. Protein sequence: CASRSGTEDGYTF.

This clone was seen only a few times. This chain's CDR3 is CASTPGQNYGYTF. The CDR3 DNA reads TGTGCCAGTACCCCAGGACAGAACTATGGCTACACCTTC. The chain couples TRBV19 to TRBJ1-2, with a weak D call TRBD1 (6 bases). From germline, CDR1 is LNHDA and CDR2 SQIVND (reference sequence). The germline V and J ends were trimmed by 7 bases and 2 bases, with 11 bases remaining between them. The CDR3 totals 13 residues.

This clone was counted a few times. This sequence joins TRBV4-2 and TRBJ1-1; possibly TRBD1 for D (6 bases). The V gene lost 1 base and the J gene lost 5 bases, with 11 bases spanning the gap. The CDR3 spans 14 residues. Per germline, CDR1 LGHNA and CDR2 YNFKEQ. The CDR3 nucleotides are TGTGCCAGCAGCCAAGCCGACAGGATAACTGAAGCTTTCTTT. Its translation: CASSQADRITEAFF.

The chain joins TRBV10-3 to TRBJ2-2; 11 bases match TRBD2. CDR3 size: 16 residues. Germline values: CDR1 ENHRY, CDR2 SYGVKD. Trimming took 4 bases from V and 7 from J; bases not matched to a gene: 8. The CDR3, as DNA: TGTGCCATCAGTGCGAATAGCGGGGGGGCCGGCGGGGAGCTGTTTTTT. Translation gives CAISANSGGAGGELFF.

The CDR3 region is CASSPRSMNTEAFF. CDR3 DNA: TGTGCCAGCAGCCCACGGTCGATGAACACTGAAGCTTTCTTT. The genes are TRBV7-9 and TRBJ1-1; no reliable D call. Deletions cut 5 bases from V and 0 bases from J, with 10 bases between. The CDR3 length is 14 residues. Germline lookup yields CDR1 SEHNR and CDR2 FQNEAQ (reference sequence). The full variable domain, its missing parts supplied by reference TRBV7-9 and TRBJ1-1, is DTGVSQNPRHKITKRGQNVTFRCDPISEHNRLYWYRQTLGQGPEFLTYFQNEAQLEKSRLLSDRFSAERPKGSFSTLEIQRTEQGDSAMYLCASSPRSMNTEAFFGQGTRLTVV.

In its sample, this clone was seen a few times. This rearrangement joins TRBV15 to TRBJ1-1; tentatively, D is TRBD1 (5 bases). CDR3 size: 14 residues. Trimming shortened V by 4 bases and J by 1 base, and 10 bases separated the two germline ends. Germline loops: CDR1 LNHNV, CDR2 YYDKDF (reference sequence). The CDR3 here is CATSIHRQNTEAFF. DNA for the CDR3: TGTGCCACCAGCATTCACAGGCAGAACACTGAAGCTTTCTTT.

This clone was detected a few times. DNA of the CDR3: TGCGCCAGCAGCCTCGGGGTTGGGTACACCGGGGAGCTGTTTTTT. Translating it yields CASSLGVGYTGELFF. The chain employs TRBV5-1 and TRBJ2-2; D is perhaps TRBD2 (5 bases). This CDR3 is 15 amino acids long. Germline V lookup: CDR1 SGHRS, CDR2 YFSETQ. V was trimmed by 4 bases and J by 3 bases, leaving 13 bases between them. Based on the CDR3 plus reference TRBV5-1 and TRBJ2-2, the full variable domain is KAGVTQTPRYLIKTRGQQVTLSCSPISGHRSVSWYQQTPGQGLQFLFEYFSETQRNKGNFPGRFSGRQFSNSRSEMNVSTLELGDSALYLCASSLGVGYTGELFFGEGSRLTVL.

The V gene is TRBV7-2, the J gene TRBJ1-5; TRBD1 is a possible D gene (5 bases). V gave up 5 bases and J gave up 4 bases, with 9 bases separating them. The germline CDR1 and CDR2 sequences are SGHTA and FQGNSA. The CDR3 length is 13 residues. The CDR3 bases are TGTGCCAGCAGCGGTGGGGGGAATCAGCCCCAGCATTTT. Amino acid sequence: CASSGGGNQPQHF.

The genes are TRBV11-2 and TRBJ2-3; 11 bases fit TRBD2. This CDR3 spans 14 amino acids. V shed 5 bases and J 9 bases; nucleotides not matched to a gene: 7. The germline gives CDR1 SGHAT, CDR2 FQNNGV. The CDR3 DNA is TGTGCCAGCAGCACACTAGCGGGGGTGGGGACGCAGTATTTT. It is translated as CASSTLAGVGTQYF. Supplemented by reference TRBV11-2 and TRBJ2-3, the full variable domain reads EAGVAQSPRYKIIEKRQSVAFWCNPISGHATLYWYQQILGQGPKLLIQFQNNGVVDDSQLPKDRFSAERLKGVDSTLKIQPAKLEDSAVYLCASSTLAGVGTQYFGPGTRLTVL.

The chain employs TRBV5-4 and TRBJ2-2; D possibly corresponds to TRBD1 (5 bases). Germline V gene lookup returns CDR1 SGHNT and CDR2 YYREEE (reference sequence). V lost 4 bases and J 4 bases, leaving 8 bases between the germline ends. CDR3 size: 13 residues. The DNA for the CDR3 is TGTGCCAGCAGCCCGGACACCACCGGGGAGCTGTTTTTT. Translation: CASSPDTTGELFF.

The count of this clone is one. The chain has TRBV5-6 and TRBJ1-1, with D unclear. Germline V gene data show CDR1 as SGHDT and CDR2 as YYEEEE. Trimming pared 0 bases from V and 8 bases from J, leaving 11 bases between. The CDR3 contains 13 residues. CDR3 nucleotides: TGTGCCAGCAGCTTGGGGAGCGTGAAAGAAGCTTTCTTT. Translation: CASSLGSVKEAFF.

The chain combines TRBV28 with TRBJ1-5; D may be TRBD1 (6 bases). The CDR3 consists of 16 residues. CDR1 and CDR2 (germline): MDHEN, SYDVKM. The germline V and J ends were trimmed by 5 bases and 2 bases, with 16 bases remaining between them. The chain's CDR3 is CASSLMGARGNQPQHF. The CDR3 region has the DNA TGTGCCAGCAGTCTGATGGGGGCGAGGGGCAATCAGCCCCAGCATTTT.

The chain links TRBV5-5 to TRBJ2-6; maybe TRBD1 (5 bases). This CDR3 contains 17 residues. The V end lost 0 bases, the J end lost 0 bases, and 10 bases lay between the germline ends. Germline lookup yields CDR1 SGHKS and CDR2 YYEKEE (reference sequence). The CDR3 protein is CASSLATVGSGANVLTF. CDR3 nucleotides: TGTGCCAGCAGCTTGGCGACAGTTGGCTCTGGGGCCAACGTCCTGACTTTC.

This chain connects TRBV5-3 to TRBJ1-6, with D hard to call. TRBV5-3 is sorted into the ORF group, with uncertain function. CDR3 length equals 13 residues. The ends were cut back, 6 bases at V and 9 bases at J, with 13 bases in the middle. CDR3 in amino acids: CARNQGSGSPLHF. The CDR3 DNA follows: TGTGCCAGAAATCAAGGGAGCGGTTCACCCCTCCACTTT.

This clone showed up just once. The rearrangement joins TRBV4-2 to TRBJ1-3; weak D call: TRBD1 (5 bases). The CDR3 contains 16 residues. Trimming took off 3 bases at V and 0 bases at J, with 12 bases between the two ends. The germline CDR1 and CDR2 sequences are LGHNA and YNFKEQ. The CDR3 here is CASSQSGLLSGNTIYF. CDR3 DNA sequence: TGTGCCAGCAGCCAGTCGGGACTTCTCTCTGGAAACACCATATATTTT.